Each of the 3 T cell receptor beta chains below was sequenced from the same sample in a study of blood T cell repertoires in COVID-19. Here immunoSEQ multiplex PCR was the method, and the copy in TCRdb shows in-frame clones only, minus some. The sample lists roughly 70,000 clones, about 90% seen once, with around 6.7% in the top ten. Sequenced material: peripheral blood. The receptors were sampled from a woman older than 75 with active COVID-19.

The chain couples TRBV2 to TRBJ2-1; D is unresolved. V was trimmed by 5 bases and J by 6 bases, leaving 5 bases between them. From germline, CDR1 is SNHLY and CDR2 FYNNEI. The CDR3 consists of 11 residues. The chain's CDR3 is CASSTINEQFF. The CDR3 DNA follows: TGTGCCAGCAGTACAATCAATGAGCAGTTCTTC.

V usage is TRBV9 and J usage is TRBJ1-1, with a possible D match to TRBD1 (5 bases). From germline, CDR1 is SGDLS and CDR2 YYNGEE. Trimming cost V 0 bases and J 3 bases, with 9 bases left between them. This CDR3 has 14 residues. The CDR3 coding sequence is TGTGCCAGCAGCGTAGAGGGGCAGCACACTGAAGCTTTCTTT. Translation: CASSVEGQHTEAFF.

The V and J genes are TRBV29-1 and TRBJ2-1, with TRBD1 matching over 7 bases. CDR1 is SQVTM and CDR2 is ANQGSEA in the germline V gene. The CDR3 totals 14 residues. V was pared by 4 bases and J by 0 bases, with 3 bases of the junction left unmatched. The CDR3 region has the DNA TGCAGCGTTGCCAACAGGGGCTCCTACAATGAGCAGTTCTTC. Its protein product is CSVANRGSYNEQFF.